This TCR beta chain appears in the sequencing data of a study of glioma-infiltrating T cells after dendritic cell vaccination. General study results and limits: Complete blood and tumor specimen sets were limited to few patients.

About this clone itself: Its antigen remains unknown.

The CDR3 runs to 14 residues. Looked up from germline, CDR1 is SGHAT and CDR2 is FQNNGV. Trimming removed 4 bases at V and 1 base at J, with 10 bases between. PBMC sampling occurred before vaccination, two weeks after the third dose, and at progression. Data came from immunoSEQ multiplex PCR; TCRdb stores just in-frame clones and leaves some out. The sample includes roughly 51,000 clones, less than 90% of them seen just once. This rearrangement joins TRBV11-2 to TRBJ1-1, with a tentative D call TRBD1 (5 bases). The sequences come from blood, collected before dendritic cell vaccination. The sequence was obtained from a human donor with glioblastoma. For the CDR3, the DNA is TGTGCCAGCAGCTCCCGACAGCCGAACACTGAAGCTTTCTTT. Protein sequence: CASSSRQPNTEAFF.